This TCR beta chain was identified during a study of T cell changes during pregnancy in multiple sclerosis. The CDR3 is 15 amino acids. In germline, CDR1 is SGHTA, CDR2 FQGNSA. The junction had 7 bases not matched to a gene; V was cut back by 5 bases and J by 4 bases. Method: immunoSEQ multiplex PCR; TCRdb's copy keeps in-frame clones and lacks some. Of about 44,000 clones in the sample, around nine tenths are singletons; the top ten hold about 0.65%. The V gene is TRBV7-2, the J gene TRBJ2-5; TRBD1 matches at 10 bases. The TCR comes from a female donor with multiple sclerosis, enrolled in a pregnancy study. Source: CD4+ T cells from peripheral blood mononuclear cells, taken before pregnancy. The CDR3 nucleotides are TGTGCCAGCAGCAAGGGACAGGGGCTGGGAGAGACCCAGTACTTC. Translation gives CASSKGQGLGETQYF.